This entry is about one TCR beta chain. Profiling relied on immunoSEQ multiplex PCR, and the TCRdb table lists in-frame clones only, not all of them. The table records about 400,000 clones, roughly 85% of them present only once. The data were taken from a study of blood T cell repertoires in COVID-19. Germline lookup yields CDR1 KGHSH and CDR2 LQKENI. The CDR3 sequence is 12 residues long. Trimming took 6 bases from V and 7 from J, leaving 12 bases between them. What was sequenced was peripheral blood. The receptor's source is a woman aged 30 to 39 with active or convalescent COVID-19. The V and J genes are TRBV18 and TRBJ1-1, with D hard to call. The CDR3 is CASSEASREAFF. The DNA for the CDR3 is TGTGCCAGCTCTGAGGCTTCCCGTGAAGCTTTCTTT.